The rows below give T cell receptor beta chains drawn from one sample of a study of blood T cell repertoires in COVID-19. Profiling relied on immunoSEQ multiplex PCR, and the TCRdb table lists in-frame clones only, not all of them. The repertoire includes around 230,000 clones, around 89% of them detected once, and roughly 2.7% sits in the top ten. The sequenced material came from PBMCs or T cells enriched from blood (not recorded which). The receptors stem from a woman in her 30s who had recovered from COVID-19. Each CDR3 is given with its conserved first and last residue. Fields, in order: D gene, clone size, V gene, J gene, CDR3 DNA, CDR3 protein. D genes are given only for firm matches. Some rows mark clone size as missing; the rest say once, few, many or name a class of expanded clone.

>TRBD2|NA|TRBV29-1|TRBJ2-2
TGCAGCGTTGAAATAGCGGGGAGCACCGGGGAGCTGTTTTTT
CSVEIAGSTGELFF
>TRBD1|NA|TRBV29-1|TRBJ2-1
TGCAGCGTTCGTTTGACAGGGGGCCTTGAGCAGTTCTTC
CSVRLTGGLEQFF
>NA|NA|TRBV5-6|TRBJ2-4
TGTGCCAGCAGCTTTGGGAGAGGCGAAAACATTCAGTACTTC
CASSFGRGENIQYF
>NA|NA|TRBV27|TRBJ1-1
TGTGCCAGCAGTCCGCCCGGGACAACTGAAGCTTTCTTT
CASSPPGTTEAFF
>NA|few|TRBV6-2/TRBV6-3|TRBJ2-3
TGTGCCAGCAGTTTAAGCACAGATACGCAGTATTTT
CASSLSTDTQYF
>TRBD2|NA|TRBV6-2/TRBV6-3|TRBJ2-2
TGTGCCAGCAGCACCCCGGGGGGGGGCTCGGACACCGGGGAGCTGTTTTTT
CASSTPGGGSDTGELFF
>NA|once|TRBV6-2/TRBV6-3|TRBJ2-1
TGTGCCAGCAGTCATCAAACGGGGGGCCCTTCTAATGAGCAGTTCTTC
CASSHQTGGPSNEQFF
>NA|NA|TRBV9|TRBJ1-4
TGTGCCAGCAGCGTAGGCGGGGCAGGGCAGGAAAAACTGTTTTTT
CASSVGGAGQEKLFF
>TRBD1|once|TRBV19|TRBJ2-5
TGTGCCAGTAGTATATCTGGACAGGGGGGACAAGAGACCCAGTACTTC
CASSISGQGGQETQYF
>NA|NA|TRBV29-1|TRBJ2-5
TGCAGCGTCCCTGGGACATCGCAAGAGACCCAGTACTTC
CSVPGTSQETQYF
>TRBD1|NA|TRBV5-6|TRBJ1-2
TGTGCCAGCAGCCCGCCCGCGACAGGGGAAATAGGAGGCTACACCTTC
CASSPPATGEIGGYTF
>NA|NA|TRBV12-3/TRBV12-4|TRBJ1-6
TGTGCCAGCAGTCGATCAGGGAATTCACCCCTCCACTTT
CASSRSGNSPLHF
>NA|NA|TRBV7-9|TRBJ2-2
TGTGCCAGCTCGGGGAACACCGGGGAGCTGTTTTTT
CASSGNTGELFF
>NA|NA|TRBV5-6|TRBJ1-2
TGTGCCAGCAGCTTAGAGGGTAGGGAATATGGCTACACCTTC
CASSLEGREYGYTF